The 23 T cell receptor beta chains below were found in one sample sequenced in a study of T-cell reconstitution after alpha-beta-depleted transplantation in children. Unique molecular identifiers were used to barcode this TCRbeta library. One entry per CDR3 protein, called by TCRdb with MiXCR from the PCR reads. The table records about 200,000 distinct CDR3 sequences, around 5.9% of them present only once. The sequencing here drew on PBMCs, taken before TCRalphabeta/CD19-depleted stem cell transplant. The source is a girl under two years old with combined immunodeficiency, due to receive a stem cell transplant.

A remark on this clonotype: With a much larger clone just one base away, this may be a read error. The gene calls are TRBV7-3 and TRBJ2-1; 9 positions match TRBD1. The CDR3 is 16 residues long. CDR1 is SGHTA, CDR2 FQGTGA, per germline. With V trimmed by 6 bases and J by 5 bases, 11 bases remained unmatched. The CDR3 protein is CASSHSRDRENNEQFF. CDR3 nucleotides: TGTGCCAGCAGTCACTCGCGGGACAGGGAGAACAATGAGCAGTTCTTC.

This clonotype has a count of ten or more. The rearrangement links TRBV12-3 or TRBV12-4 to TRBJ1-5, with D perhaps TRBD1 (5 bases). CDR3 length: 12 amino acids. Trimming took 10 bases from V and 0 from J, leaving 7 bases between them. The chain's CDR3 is CAIGDSNQPQHF. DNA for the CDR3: TGTGCCATAGGGGATAGCAATCAGCCCCAGCATTTT.

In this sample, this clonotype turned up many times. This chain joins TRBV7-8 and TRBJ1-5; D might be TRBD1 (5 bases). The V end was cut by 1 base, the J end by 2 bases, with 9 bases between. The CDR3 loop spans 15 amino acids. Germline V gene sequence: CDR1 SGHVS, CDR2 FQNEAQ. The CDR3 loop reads CASSLGVRGNQPQHF. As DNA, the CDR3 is TGTGCCAGCAGCTTAGGAGTCAGGGGCAATCAGCCCCAGCATTTT.

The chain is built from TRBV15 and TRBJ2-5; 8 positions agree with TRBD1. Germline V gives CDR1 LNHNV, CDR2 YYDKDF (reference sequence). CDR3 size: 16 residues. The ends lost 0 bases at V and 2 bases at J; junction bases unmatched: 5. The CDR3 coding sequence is TGTGCCACCAGCAGAGATACCGGGACAGGACAAGAGACCCAGTACTTC. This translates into CATSRDTGTGQETQYF.

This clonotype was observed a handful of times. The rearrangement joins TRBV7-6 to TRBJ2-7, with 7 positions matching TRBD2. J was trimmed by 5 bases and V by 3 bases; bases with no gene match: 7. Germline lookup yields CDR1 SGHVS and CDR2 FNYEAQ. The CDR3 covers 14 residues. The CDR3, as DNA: TGTGCCAGCAGCTTCGGCGGGAGCTGGAACGAGCAGTACTTC. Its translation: CASSFGGSWNEQYF. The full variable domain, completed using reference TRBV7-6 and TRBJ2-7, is GAGVSQSPRYKVTKRGQDVALRCDPISGHVSLYWYRQALGQGPEFLTYFNYEAQQDKSGLPNDRFSAERPEGSISTLTIQRTEQRDSAMYRCASSFGGSWNEQYFGPGTRLTVT.

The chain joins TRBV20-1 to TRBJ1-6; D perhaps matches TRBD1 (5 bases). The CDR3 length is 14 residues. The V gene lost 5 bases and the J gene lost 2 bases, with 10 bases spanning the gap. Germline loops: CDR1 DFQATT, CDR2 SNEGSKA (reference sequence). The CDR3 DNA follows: TGCAGTGCTGCAGGGAGGACCTATAATTCACCCCTCCACTTT. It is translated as CSAAGRTYNSPLHF.

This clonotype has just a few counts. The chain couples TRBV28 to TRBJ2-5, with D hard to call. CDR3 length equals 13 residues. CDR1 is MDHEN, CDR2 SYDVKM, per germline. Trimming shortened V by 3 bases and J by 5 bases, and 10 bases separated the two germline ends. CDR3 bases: TGTGCCAGCAGTTTTGGGGTCGGGGAGACCCAGTACTTC. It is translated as CASSFGVGETQYF.

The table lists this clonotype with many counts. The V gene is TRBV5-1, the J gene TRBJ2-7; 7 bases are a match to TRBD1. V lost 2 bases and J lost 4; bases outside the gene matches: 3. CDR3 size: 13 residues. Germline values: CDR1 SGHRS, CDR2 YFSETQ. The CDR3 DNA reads TGCGCCAGCAGCTTCCCGGACAGGTACGAGCAGTACTTC. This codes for CASSFPDRYEQYF.

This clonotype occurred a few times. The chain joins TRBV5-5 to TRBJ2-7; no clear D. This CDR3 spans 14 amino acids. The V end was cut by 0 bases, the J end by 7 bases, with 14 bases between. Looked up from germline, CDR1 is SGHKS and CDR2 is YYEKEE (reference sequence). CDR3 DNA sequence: TGTGCCAGCAGCTTGGCCATGGTAACTCTGGAGCAGTACTTC. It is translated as CASSLAMVTLEQYF.

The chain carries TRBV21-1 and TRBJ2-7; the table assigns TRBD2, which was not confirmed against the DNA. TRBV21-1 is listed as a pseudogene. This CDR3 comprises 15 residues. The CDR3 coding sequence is TGTGCCAGCAGCGAATGGGGACTGAGCTCCTACGAGCAGTACTTC. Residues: CASSEWGLSSYEQYF.

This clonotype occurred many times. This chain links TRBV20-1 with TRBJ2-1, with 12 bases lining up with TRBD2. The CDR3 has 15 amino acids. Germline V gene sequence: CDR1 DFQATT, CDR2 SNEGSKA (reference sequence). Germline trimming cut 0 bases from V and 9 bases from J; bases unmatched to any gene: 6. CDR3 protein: CSARDMASGRGEQFF. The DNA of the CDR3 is TGCAGTGCTAGAGATATGGCTAGCGGGAGGGGTGAGCAGTTCTTC.

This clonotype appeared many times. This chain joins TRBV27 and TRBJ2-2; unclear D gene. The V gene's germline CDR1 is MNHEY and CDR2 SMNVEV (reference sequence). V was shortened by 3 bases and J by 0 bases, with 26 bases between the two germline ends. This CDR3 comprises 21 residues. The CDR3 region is CASSLYSIGLPQHSNTGELFF. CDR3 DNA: TGTGCCAGCAGTTTGTACTCTATCGGGCTGCCCCAACACTCGAACACCGGGGAGCTGTTTTTT.

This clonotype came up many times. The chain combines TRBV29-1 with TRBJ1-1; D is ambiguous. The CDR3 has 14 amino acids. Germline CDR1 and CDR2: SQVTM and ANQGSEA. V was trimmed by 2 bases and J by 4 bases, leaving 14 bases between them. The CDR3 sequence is CSVEFWEGGTEAFF. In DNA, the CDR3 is TGCAGCGTTGAATTCTGGGAAGGAGGCACTGAAGCTTTCTTT. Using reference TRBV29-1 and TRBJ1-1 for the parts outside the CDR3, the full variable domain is SAVISQKPSRDICQRGTSLTIQCQVDSQVTMMFWYRQQPGQSLTLIATANQGSEATYESGFVIDKFPISRPNLTFSTLTVSNMSPEDSSIYLCSVEFWEGGTEAFFGQGTRLTVV.

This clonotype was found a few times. CDR3 sequence reads: CASSDTLSNQPQHF. The CDR3 nucleotides read TGTGCCAGCTCGGATACGTTGAGCAATCAGCCCCAGCATTTT. The V call is TRBV6-1, the J call TRBJ1-5; D is undetermined. Per germline, CDR1 MNHNS and CDR2 SASEGT. V was trimmed by 8 bases and J by 1 base, leaving 12 bases between them. The CDR3 extends over 14 amino acids.

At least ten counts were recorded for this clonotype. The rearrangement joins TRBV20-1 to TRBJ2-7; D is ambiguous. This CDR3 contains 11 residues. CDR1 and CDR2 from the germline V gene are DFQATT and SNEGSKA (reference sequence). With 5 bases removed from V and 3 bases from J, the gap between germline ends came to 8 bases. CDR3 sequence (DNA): TGCAGTGCTCTCCGCGACTACGAGCAGTACTTC. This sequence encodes CSALRDYEQYF.

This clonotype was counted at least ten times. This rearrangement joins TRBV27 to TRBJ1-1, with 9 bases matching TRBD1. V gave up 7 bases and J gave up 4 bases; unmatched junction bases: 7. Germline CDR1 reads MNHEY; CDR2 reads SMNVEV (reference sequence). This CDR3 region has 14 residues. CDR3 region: CASIKDRGITEAFF. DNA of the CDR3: TGTGCCAGCATCAAGGACAGGGGCATCACTGAAGCTTTCTTT.

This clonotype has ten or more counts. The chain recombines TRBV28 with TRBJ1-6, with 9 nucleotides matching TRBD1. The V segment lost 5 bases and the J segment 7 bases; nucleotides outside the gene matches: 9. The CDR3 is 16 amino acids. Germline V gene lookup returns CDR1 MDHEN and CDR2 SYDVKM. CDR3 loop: CASSRDRVFLNSPLHF. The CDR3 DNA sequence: TGTGCCAGCAGTCGGGACAGGGTTTTTCTAAATTCACCCCTCCACTTT.

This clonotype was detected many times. In DNA form, the CDR3 reads TGTGCCAGCAGTTTGTGGCGGGAGTCCTACAATGAGCAGTTCTTC. Amino acids: CASSLWRESYNEQFF. The chain recombines TRBV12-3 or TRBV12-4 with TRBJ2-1; the match to TRBD2 covers 7 bases. The CDR3 is made up of 15 amino acids. J gave up 1 base and V 3 bases, and 3 bases lay outside the gene matches.

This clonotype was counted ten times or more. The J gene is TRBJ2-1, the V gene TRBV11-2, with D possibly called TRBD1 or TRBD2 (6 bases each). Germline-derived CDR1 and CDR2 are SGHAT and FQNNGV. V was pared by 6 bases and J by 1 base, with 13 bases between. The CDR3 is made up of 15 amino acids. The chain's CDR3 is CASRGTGASYNEQFF. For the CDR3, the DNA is TGTGCCAGCAGGGGAACGGGGGCGTCCTACAATGAGCAGTTCTTC.

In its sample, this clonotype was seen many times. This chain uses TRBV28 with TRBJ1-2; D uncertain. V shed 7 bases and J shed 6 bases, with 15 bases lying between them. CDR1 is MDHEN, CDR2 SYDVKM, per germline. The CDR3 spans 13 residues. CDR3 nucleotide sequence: TGTGCCAGCAATAAGGGATCAGAAGATGGCTACACCTTC. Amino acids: CASNKGSEDGYTF.

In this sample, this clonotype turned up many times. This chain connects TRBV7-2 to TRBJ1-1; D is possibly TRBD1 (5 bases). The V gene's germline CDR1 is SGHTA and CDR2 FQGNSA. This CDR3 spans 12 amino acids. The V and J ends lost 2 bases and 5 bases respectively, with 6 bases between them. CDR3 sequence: CASSLWGTEAFF. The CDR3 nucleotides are TGTGCCAGCAGCTTATGGGGGACTGAAGCTTTCTTT. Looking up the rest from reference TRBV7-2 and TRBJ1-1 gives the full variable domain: GAGVSQSPSNKVTEKGKDVELRCDPISGHTALYWYRQSLGQGLEFLIYFQGNSAPDKSGLPSDRFSAERTGGSVSTLTIQRTQQEDSAVYLCASSLWGTEAFFGQGTRLTVV.

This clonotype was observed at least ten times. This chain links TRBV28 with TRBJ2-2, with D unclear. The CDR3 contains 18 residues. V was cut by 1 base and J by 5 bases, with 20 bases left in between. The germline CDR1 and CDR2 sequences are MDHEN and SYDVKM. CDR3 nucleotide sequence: TGTGCCAGCAGTTTATTGTTAGGTCACCTAGTAAAGACCGGGGAGCTGTTTTTT. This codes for CASSLLLGHLVKTGELFF.

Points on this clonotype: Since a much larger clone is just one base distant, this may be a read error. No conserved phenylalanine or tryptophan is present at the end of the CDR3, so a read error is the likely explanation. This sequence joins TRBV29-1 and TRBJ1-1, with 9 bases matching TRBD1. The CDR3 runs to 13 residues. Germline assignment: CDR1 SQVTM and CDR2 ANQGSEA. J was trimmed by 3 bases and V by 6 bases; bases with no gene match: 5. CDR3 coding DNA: TGCAGCGTGGAGGGACAGGGATACACTGAAGCTTTCCTT. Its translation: CSVEGQGYTEAFL.